Listed below are T cell receptor beta chains from one sample, sequenced in a study of regulatory T cells in long-lasting Graves disease. TCRdb reprocessed the multiplex PCR reads via MiXCR and lists one record per CDR3 protein. The sample carries around 430,000 distinct CDR3 sequences, 20% to 25% recorded once. The sequenced sample was peripheral blood mononuclear cells (PBMCs), obtained when the disease was refractory, from a patient treated with antithyroid drugs. Source of these receptors: a female donor with Graves disease. Both conserved end residues are part of each CDR3. A D gene is named only where the DNA matches it firmly.

CDR3	J	V	D
CASSSTGQANSPLHF	TRBJ1-6	TRBV7-9	TRBD1
CASNSDRGGEAFF	TRBJ1-1	TRBV6-1	TRBD1
CASSLHGSYGYTF	TRBJ1-2	TRBV7-9	-
CAWREKLFF	TRBJ1-4	TRBV30	-
CASSLGVTEEAFF	TRBJ1-1	TRBV7-9	-
CASVTVAKNIQYF	TRBJ2-4	TRBV27	-
CASSQAQLGGTEAFF	TRBJ1-1	TRBV3-1	-
CSALQEETQYF	TRBJ2-5	TRBV20-1	-
CSVSREYTEAFF	TRBJ1-1	TRBV29-1	-
CATSRASGGSGYTF	TRBJ1-2	TRBV15	-
CASSLATGGWNEQFF	-	TRBV7-2	TRBD1
CASSQQKGEIETQYF	TRBJ2-5	TRBV7-2	-
CASSEAKTGGLSYNEQFF	TRBJ2-1	TRBV2	TRBD2
CASSRNGPTGGRDTGELFF	TRBJ2-2	TRBV28	TRBD1
CASSLSPGQAGEAFF	TRBJ1-1	TRBV7-3	-
CASGLDQDVYGYTF	TRBJ1-2	TRBV7-9	-
CSVADSQNTEAFF	TRBJ1-1	TRBV29-1	-
CASSVGDGNQPQHF	TRBJ1-5	TRBV9	-
CASSLSQVDEQYF	TRBJ2-7	TRBV5-1	-
CASSYLAGEPSTDTQYF	TRBJ2-3	TRBV6-2/TRBV6-3	TRBD2
CAGIRGSGELFF	TRBJ2-2	TRBV12-3/TRBV12-4	-
CAYSGTLVDTEAFF	TRBJ1-1	TRBV30	-
CASRTPIQETQYF	TRBJ2-5	TRBV6-1	-
CASSKLHPSGFLDDSPLHF	TRBJ1-6	TRBV6-1	-
CASRTSAAFF	TRBJ1-1	TRBV2	-
CSATGGRYGYTF	TRBJ1-2	TRBV20-1	TRBD1
CAWRGTSGSGYEQYF	TRBJ2-7	TRBV30	TRBD2
CASSVDGGLSPLHF	TRBJ1-6	TRBV9	-
CASGLRDSSEQNTEAFF	TRBJ1-1	TRBV7-9	TRBD1
CASSLTGPEPQHF	TRBJ1-5	TRBV28	-
CASSLAATGAFF	TRBJ1-1	TRBV12-3/TRBV12-4	TRBD1
CASSTGLAGGQETQYF	TRBJ2-5	TRBV19	TRBD2
CASRTDRESSYEQYF	TRBJ2-7	TRBV6-1	-
CASSPSGGAYEQYF	TRBJ2-7	TRBV11-2	TRBD2
CAWSSVFTEAFF	TRBJ1-1	TRBV30	-
CASSLNTAYNEQFF	TRBJ2-1	TRBV7-3	-
CASTDSETQYF	TRBJ2-5	TRBV6-1	-
CASRSGVWGYGYTF	TRBJ1-2	TRBV28	-
CASSTTRQGSVYGYTF	TRBJ1-2	TRBV5-6	-
CAWSSNYGYTF	TRBJ1-2	TRBV30	-
CSARKTGTLPYEQYF	TRBJ2-7	TRBV20-1	-